A single sample is the source of the 4 T cell receptor beta chains below, sequenced in a study of identical twins. TCRdb redid the calling of the 5' RACE reads with MiXCR, one entry per CDR3 protein. The sample has roughly 1.6 million distinct CDR3 sequences, less than 40% seen once. Input material: cord blood. The receptors were sampled from a newborn girl in good health.

The chain carries TRBV6-6 and TRBJ2-3; D gene unclear. CDR3 length: 13 residues. Trimming stripped 6 bases from V and 2 bases from J, with 9 bases between. Germline V gene data show CDR1 as MNHNY and CDR2 as SVGAGI (reference sequence). The CDR3 nucleotides read TGTGCCAGCAGGACTCTATACACAGATACGCAGTATTTT. Protein: CASRTLYTDTQYF.

This chain links TRBV5-1 with TRBJ2-4; D possibly corresponds to TRBD2 (7 bases). Trimming removed 7 bases from V and 0 bases from J, with 14 bases in between. The CDR3 consists of 15 residues. CDR1 and CDR2 (germline): SGHRS, YFSETQ. Here the CDR3 DNA reads TGCGCCAGCGGGGAGGGGGGCCAAGCCAAAAACATTCAGTACTTC. It specifies CASGEGGQAKNIQYF.

This clonotype was observed many times. This chain uses TRBV29-1 with TRBJ2-3; TRBD2 matches 10 bases. Germline CDR1 and CDR2: SQVTM and ANQGSEA. V was pared by 1 base and J by 6 bases, with 7 bases of the junction left unmatched. The length of the CDR3 is 15 residues. The DNA of the CDR3 is TGCAGCGTTGAAGGCCAGCGGGAGGGCCCCGATACGCAGTATTTT. It is translated as CSVEGQREGPDTQYF.

In this sample, this clonotype turned up a few times. The chain links TRBV9 to TRBJ2-5; the match to TRBD2 covers 8 bases. Losses at the gene ends were 0 bases for V and 6 bases for J; bases not matched to a gene: 4. The germline gives CDR1 SGDLS, CDR2 YYNGEE. The CDR3 has 14 amino acids. This CDR3 reads CASSVVGRGKTQYF. The CDR3 region has the DNA TGTGCCAGCAGCGTAGTCGGGAGGGGAAAGACCCAGTACTTC.